This T cell receptor (beta chain) comes out of a study of blood T cell repertoires in COVID-19. Background on the study: The United States, Italy and Spain were the sources of the acute and convalescent COVID-19 samples. The cDNA or gDNA used as material had been derived from T cells, B-cell-depleted T cells, or PBMCs.

As originally analysed: From reference gene primer amplification, estimates of nucleated cell counts were derived. Generated by immunoSEQ multiplex PCR, the TCRdb table keeps only in-frame clones and is missing some. That table gives V, J and clone size, and the DNA gave D and trimming. Found here are approximately 100,000 clones, under 90% of them singletons; the top ten hold around 15%. Details on this clone: The junction does not match germline at one end; this may be a read error.

There are 14 residues in the CDR3. CDR1 and CDR2 from the germline V gene are MDHEN and SYDVKM. The sequencing input was peripheral blood. The sequence was collected from a woman in her seventies with acute or convalescent COVID-19. The chain is built from TRBV28 and TRBJ2-3, with D possibly matching TRBD2 (6 bases). CDR3 in amino acids: CASSPRGSIDTQYF. The CDR3, as DNA: TGTGCCAGCAGTCCCCGGGGGAGCATAGATACGCAGTATTTT.